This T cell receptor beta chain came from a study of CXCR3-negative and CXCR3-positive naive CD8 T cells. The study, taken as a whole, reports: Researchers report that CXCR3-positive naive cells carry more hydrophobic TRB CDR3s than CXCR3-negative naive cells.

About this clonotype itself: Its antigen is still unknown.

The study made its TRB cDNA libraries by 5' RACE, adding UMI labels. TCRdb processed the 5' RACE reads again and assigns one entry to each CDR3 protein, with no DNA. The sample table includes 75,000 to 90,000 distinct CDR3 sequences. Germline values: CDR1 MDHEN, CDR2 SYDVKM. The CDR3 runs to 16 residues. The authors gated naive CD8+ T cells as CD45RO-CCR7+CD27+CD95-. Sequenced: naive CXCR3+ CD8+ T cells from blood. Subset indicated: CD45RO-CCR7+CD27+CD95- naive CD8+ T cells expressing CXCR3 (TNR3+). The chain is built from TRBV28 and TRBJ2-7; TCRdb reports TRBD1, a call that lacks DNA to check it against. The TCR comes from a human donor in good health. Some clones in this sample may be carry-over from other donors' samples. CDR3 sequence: CASSLLGLDRAYEQYF.